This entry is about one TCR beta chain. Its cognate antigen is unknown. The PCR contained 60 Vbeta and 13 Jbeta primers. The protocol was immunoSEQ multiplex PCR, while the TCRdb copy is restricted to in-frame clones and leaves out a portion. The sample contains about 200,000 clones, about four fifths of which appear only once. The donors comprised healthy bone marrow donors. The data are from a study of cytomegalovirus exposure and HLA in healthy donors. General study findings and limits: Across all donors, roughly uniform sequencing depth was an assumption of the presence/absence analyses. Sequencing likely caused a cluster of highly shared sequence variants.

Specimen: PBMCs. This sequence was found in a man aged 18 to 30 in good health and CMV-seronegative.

The CDR3 region is CASSQTGQYYEQYF. As DNA, the CDR3 is TGTGCCAGCTCACAAACGGGACAATACTACGAGCAGTACTTC. The genes are TRBV18 and TRBJ2-7; TRBD1 might be the D (6 bases). Germline V gene sequence: CDR1 KGHSH, CDR2 LQKENI. This CDR3 spans 14 amino acids. V was cut by 4 bases and J by 3 bases, with 13 bases left in between.